This TCR beta chain is from a study of T cells in tumors after PD-1 blockade. This CDR3 has 15 amino acids. Trimming removed 1 base from V and 7 bases from J; junction bases left unmatched: 5. Per the germline V gene, CDR1 is SGHNT and CDR2 is YYREEE (reference sequence). Clones were sequenced by immunoSEQ multiplex PCR, and TCRdb holds only the in-frame ones, with some missing. The sample holds under 75,000 clones, under 80% seen once. The chain couples TRBV5-4 to TRBJ2-5; 12 nucleotides align to TRBD2. The specimen was PBMCs, collected after anti-PD-1 treatment. This receptor was identified in a human donor with basal cell carcinoma. For the CDR3, the DNA is TGTGCCAGCAGCTTGCCTAGCGGGGGGGCTGCGACCCAGTACTTC. Protein sequence: CASSLPSGGAATQYF.